These T cell receptor beta chains were read from a single sample in a study of T cell responses to AZD1222 COVID-19 vaccine. Assay: immunoSEQ multiplex PCR; the TCRdb copy retains only in-frame clones and omits some. The sample has about 94,000 clones; about 85% are singletons. The specimen was peripheral blood, collected 28 days after the second AZD1222 dose. The receptors stem from an adult who received the AZD1222 COVID-19 vaccine. Both conserved end residues are part of each CDR3. Fields, in order: J gene, D gene, clone size, V gene, CDR3 DNA, CDR3 protein. The D gene is left open where the match is weak. Expanded clones get a size class; other rows say once, few or many, or leave the size out.

J: TRBJ2-5
D: TRBD2
size: NA
V: TRBV13
DNA: TGTGCCAGCAGCTTAAGGAGTAGCGGGGGGCCCGGGGAGACCCAGTACTTC
CDR3: CASSLRSSGGPGETQYF

J: TRBJ1-1
D: TRBD1
size: NA
V: TRBV10-1
DNA: TGCGCCAGCAGTGAGTCATTGACAGGGGACACTGAAGCTTTCTTT
CDR3: CASSESLTGDTEAFF

J: TRBJ1-1
D: NA
size: NA
V: TRBV19
DNA: TGTGCCAGTGTAAGGCGTAACTCCAACACTGAAGCTTTCTTT
CDR3: CASVRRNSNTEAFF

J: TRBJ2-3
D: NA
size: NA
V: TRBV15
DNA: TGTGCCACCAGCAGGGGGACGGCACCAGATACGCAGTATTTT
CDR3: CATSRGTAPDTQYF

J: TRBJ1-2
D: TRBD1
size: few
V: TRBV19
DNA: TGTGCCAGTACCCCGGGGGACAGCCTCTATGGCTACACCTTC
CDR3: CASTPGDSLYGYTF

J: TRBJ1-4
D: TRBD1
size: few
V: TRBV7-8
DNA: TGTGCCAGCAGCCCCTGGGGACAGGGCGAAGAAAAACTGTTTTTT
CDR3: CASSPWGQGEEKLFF

J: TRBJ1-2
D: TRBD1
size: NA
V: TRBV3-1/TRBV3-2
DNA: TGTGCCAGCAGCCAAGAAGAGGGGGCGTATGGCTACACCTTC
CDR3: CASSQEEGAYGYTF

J: TRBJ2-7
D: NA
size: once
V: TRBV11-2
DNA: TGTGCCAGCAGCCCATCCCCCCCTATCGCCCCGTACAGGGCCTACGAGCAGTACTTC
CDR3: CASSPSPPIAPYRAYEQYF

J: TRBJ2-7
D: NA
size: NA
V: TRBV29-1
DNA: TGCAGCGTTGAGGCAGGGGCCTACGAGCAGTACTTC
CDR3: CSVEAGAYEQYF

J: TRBJ2-3
D: TRBD2
size: few
V: TRBV7-9
DNA: TGTGCCAGCAGCCCTCTAGGCGGGGGGCCCACAGATACGCAGTATTTT
CDR3: CASSPLGGGPTDTQYF

J: TRBJ1-3
D: NA
size: NA
V: TRBV3-1/TRBV3-2
DNA: TGTGCCAGCAGCCCCGGCTTGACTCAGGGAAACACCATATATTTT
CDR3: CASSPGLTQGNTIYF

J: TRBJ2-3
D: TRBD2
size: NA
V: TRBV4-3
DNA: TGCGCCAGCAGCCTAGAACTAGCGGAGCGCACAGATACGCAGTATTTT
CDR3: CASSLELAERTDTQYF

J: TRBJ1-2
D: TRBD1
size: NA
V: TRBV19
DNA: TGTGCCAGTAGTATCCCGGGACAGGGATTCTTTAGGGATTTTAACTATGGCTACACCTTC
CDR3: CASSIPGQGFFRDFNYGYTF

J: TRBJ1-2
D: NA
size: NA
V: TRBV7-9
DNA: TGTGCCAGCAGCCTAACCGGGACTCTGAACTATGGCTACACCTTC
CDR3: CASSLTGTLNYGYTF

J: TRBJ2-1
D: NA
size: NA
V: TRBV6-1
DNA: TGTGCCAGCAGTGAAGGTTTTTTTTCAGGACAGCAGTTCTTC
CDR3: CASSEGFFSGQQFF

J: TRBJ2-7
D: TRBD2
size: NA
V: TRBV11-2
DNA: TGTGCCAGCAGCTTAGGAGCGGGGTACTACGAGCAGTACTTC
CDR3: CASSLGAGYYEQYF

J: TRBJ1-1
D: NA
size: once
V: TRBV5-1
DNA: TGCGCCAGCAGCTTGGGAGGGAACACTGAAGCTTTCTTT
CDR3: CASSLGGNTEAFF

J: TRBJ1-5
D: NA
size: NA
V: TRBV6-2/TRBV6-3
DNA: TGTGCCAGCAGTTACGGTACAGGTGGTCAGCCCCAGCATTTT
CDR3: CASSYGTGGQPQHF

J: TRBJ1-3
D: NA
size: NA
V: TRBV5-1
DNA: TGCGCCAGCAGCTTGACACCGGACAGCTTCTCTGGAAACACCATATATTTT
CDR3: CASSLTPDSFSGNTIYF

J: TRBJ2-2
D: TRBD2
size: NA
V: TRBV7-2
DNA: TGTGCCAGCAGCTTAGCTAGGACTAGAGCGAACACCGGGGAGCTGTTTTTT
CDR3: CASSLARTRANTGELFF

J: TRBJ1-2
D: TRBD1
size: NA
V: TRBV6-4
DNA: TGTGCCAGCAGTCGGGACAGGGACCACTATGGCTACACCTTC
CDR3: CASSRDRDHYGYTF

J: TRBJ1-3
D: NA
size: NA
V: TRBV9
DNA: TGTGCCAGGGACTTAGGAAACACCATATATTTT
CDR3: CARDLGNTIYF

J: TRBJ2-7
D: TRBD2
size: NA
V: TRBV29-1
DNA: TGCAGCGGTGGGACTAGCGGGAACAACGAGCAGTACTTC
CDR3: CSGGTSGNNEQYF

J: TRBJ1-5
D: NA
size: NA
V: TRBV27
DNA: TGTGCCAGCAGTTTAAGGACTTCCCAGGGATCAAAAAACCGAGCGGTTCAGCCCCAGCATTTT
CDR3: CASSLRTSQGSKNRAVQPQHF

J: TRBJ1-1
D: NA
size: NA
V: TRBV7-8
DNA: TGTGCCAGCAGCTTAGGGGGCAGGGTGTTGAACACTGAAGCTTTCTTT
CDR3: CASSLGGRVLNTEAFF